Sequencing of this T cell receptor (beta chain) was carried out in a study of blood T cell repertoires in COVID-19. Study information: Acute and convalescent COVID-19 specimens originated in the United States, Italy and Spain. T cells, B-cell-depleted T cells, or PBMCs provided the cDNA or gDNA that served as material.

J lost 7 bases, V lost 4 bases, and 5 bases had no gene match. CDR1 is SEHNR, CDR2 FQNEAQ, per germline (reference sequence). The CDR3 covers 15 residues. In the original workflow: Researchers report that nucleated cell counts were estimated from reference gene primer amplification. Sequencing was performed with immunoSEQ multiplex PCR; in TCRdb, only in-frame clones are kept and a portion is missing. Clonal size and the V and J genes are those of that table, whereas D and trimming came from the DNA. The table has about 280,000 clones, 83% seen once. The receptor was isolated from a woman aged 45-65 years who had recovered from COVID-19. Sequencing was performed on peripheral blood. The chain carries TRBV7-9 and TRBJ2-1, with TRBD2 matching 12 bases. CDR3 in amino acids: CASSWRTSGTNEQFF. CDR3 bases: TGTGCCAGCAGCTGGCGGACTAGCGGGACTAATGAGCAGTTCTTC.